This T cell receptor (beta chain) was identified in a study of beta chain features in type 1 diabetes. Study observations and caveats: A moderate, significant TCRB CDR3 shortening appeared in type 1 diabetes across four CD4+ subsets.

The sequenced template was cDNA made from the entire isolated RNA. Sequencing was performed with immunoSEQ multiplex PCR; in TCRdb, only in-frame clones are kept and a portion is missing. The data show roughly 160,000 clones, 6.5% to 8.5% seen once. This clone was seen only a few times. The antigen is not known. Researchers reported sorting CD4+ naive, central memory, regulatory and stem cell-like memory cells via CD45RO/CCR7/CD25/CD127/CD95/CD27. Sorted populations all exceeded 98% purity. The V end lost 8 bases, the J end lost 3 bases, and 15 bases lay between the germline ends. CDR1 SGHVS and CDR2 FQNEAQ come from the germline V gene. This CDR3 region has 14 residues.

Sequencing was done on a sample of central memory CD4+ T cells from blood. The sequence was collected from a woman aged 18 to 35 with type 1 diabetes. The rearrangement links TRBV7-8 to TRBJ2-3; TRBD2 is a possible D gene (6 bases). The CDR3 is CASQEGRGTDTQYF. CDR3 bases: TGTGCCAGCCAGGAGGGCAGAGGGACAGATACGCAGTATTTT.